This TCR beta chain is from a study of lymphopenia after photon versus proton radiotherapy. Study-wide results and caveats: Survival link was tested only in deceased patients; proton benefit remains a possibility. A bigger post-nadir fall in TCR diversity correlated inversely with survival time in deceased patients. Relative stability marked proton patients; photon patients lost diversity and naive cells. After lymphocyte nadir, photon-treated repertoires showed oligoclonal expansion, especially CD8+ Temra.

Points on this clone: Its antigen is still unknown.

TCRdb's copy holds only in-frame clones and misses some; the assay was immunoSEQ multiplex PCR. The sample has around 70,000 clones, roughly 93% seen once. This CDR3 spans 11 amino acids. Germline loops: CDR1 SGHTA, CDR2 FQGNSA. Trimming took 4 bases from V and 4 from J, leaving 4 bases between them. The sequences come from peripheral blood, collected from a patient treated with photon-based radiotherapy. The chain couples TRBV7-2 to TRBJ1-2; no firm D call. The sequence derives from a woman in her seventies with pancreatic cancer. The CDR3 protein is CASSWGYGYTF. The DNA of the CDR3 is TGTGCCAGCAGCTGGGGCTATGGCTACACCTTC.